Listed below are T cell receptor beta chains from one sample, sequenced in a study of spatial heterogeneity in lung cancer. TCRdb reanalysed the 5' RACE reads using MiXCR and keeps one entry per CDR3 protein. The sample includes some 3,800 distinct CDR3 sequences, 8% to 9.5% of them seen just once. The starting material was lung tumor tissue, obtained at surgery. The receptors shown here come from a male donor with early-stage non-small cell lung cancer. CDR3s include the opening cysteine and the closing phenylalanine or tryptophan. A D gene is named only where the DNA matches it firmly. Not all rows give a size; the values are once, few, many and, for expanded clones, a class.

clone_size: few; j_call: TRBJ2-7; d_call: -; v_call: TRBV15; cdr3_nt: TGTGCCACCAGCAGAGGTCCAGGGGAACCCTACGAGCAGTACTTC; cdr3_aa: CATSRGPGEPYEQYF
clone_size: -; j_call: TRBJ1-1; d_call: -; v_call: TRBV6-1; cdr3_nt: TGTGCCAGCAGCCTACAGGGTTATACTGAAGCTTTCTTT; cdr3_aa: CASSLQGYTEAFF
clone_size: medium-sized; j_call: TRBJ2-4; d_call: TRBD1; v_call: TRBV7-9; cdr3_nt: TGTGCCAGCAGCTTCCCCACAGGGGGCGAGAAAAACATTCAGTACTTC; cdr3_aa: CASSFPTGGEKNIQYF
clone_size: medium-sized; j_call: TRBJ2-2; d_call: TRBD1; v_call: TRBV7-3; cdr3_nt: TGTGCCAGCAGTTCGGGACAGGGCATTACCGGGGAGCTGTTTTTT; cdr3_aa: CASSSGQGITGELFF
clone_size: many; j_call: TRBJ2-7; d_call: -; v_call: TRBV4-2; cdr3_nt: TGTGCCAGCAGCCAAGAAGGCACCGAGACCTACGAGCAGTACTTC; cdr3_aa: CASSQEGTETYEQYF
clone_size: many; j_call: TRBJ2-7; d_call: TRBD1; v_call: TRBV28; cdr3_nt: TGTGCCAGCAGTTTAGGTACGGGGGACAGGGGGTACTACGAGCAGTACTTC; cdr3_aa: CASSLGTGDRGYYEQYF
clone_size: medium-sized; j_call: TRBJ2-2; d_call: -; v_call: TRBV25-1; cdr3_nt: TGTGCCAGCAGTGAAGTTTTCGGGGAGCTGTTTTTT; cdr3_aa: CASSEVFGELFF
clone_size: medium-sized; j_call: TRBJ1-6; d_call: -; v_call: TRBV6-5; cdr3_nt: TGTGCCAGCAGTTACTTACGGACAATGTGGGGTTCACCCCTCCACTTT; cdr3_aa: CASSYLRTMWGSPLHF
clone_size: -; j_call: TRBJ1-1; d_call: TRBD1; v_call: TRBV20-1; cdr3_nt: TGCAGTGCCCTTGATCGGACAGGGGGCAGGCGAGCTTTCTTT; cdr3_aa: CSALDRTGGRRAFF
clone_size: -; j_call: TRBJ2-5; d_call: TRBD1; v_call: TRBV27; cdr3_nt: TGTGCCAGCAGGAAAGACAGGGGTCTTCAAGAGACCCAGTACTTC; cdr3_aa: CASRKDRGLQETQYF
clone_size: medium-sized; j_call: TRBJ1-5; d_call: -; v_call: TRBV10-2; cdr3_nt: TGCGCCAGCAGTGCGGGGACTAGCAATCAGCCCCAGCATTTT; cdr3_aa: CASSAGTSNQPQHF
clone_size: medium-sized; j_call: TRBJ1-5; d_call: TRBD1; v_call: TRBV6-6; cdr3_nt: TGTGCCAGCAGTCAGGGACAGTACAATCAGCCCCAGCATTTT; cdr3_aa: CASSQGQYNQPQHF
clone_size: medium-sized; j_call: TRBJ2-2; d_call: -; v_call: TRBV4-1; cdr3_nt: TGCGCCAGCAGCCAGTCCTTGAGGACCGGGGAGCTGTTTTTT; cdr3_aa: CASSQSLRTGELFF
clone_size: -; j_call: TRBJ2-7; d_call: -; v_call: TRBV6-5; cdr3_nt: TGTGCCAGCAGCGGCCGTTGGGACACCTTCTACGAGCAGTACTTC; cdr3_aa: CASSGRWDTFYEQYF
clone_size: medium-sized; j_call: TRBJ2-1; d_call: TRBD2; v_call: TRBV6-2/TRBV6-3; cdr3_nt: TGTGCCAGCAGTTTCCGAGGACTAGCGGGAGTAGTCTACAATGAGCAGTTCTTC; cdr3_aa: CASSFRGLAGVVYNEQFF
clone_size: medium-sized; j_call: TRBJ2-5; d_call: -; v_call: TRBV10-2; cdr3_nt: TGCGCCAGCAGTGAATCCCCTCAGAGAGAGACCCAGTACTTC; cdr3_aa: CASSESPQRETQYF
clone_size: -; j_call: TRBJ2-7; d_call: -; v_call: TRBV5-6; cdr3_nt: TGTGCCAGCAGCTTGGGTGGAAGCAGCTACGAGCAGTACTTC; cdr3_aa: CASSLGGSSYEQYF
clone_size: many; j_call: TRBJ2-7; d_call: -; v_call: TRBV2; cdr3_nt: TGTGCCAGCAGTGGCGGGGCCTCCTACGAGCAGTACTTC; cdr3_aa: CASSGGASYEQYF
clone_size: -; j_call: TRBJ1-4; d_call: -; v_call: TRBV4-3; cdr3_nt: TGCGCCAGCAGCCAAGATGTAGTTAATGAAAAACTGTTTTTT; cdr3_aa: CASSQDVVNEKLFF
clone_size: medium-sized; j_call: TRBJ2-1; d_call: -; v_call: TRBV20-1; cdr3_nt: TGCAGTGCTCAGACCGGGGAGAACTCCTACAATGAGCAGTTCTTC; cdr3_aa: CSAQTGENSYNEQFF
clone_size: -; j_call: TRBJ2-3; d_call: -; v_call: TRBV4-1; cdr3_nt: TGCGCCAGCAGCCAAGATTGGACGGCAGCAATCACAGATACGCAGTATTTT; cdr3_aa: CASSQDWTAAITDTQYF
clone_size: many; j_call: TRBJ1-4; d_call: -; v_call: TRBV6-5; cdr3_nt: TGTGCCAGCAGTTACCTGAAGACAGGCCTCCATGAAAAACTGTTTTTT; cdr3_aa: CASSYLKTGLHEKLFF
clone_size: large; j_call: TRBJ2-5; d_call: TRBD1; v_call: TRBV4-3; cdr3_nt: TGCGCCAGCAGCCAAACCGGACAGGGATCGTACCAAGAGACCCAGTACTTC; cdr3_aa: CASSQTGQGSYQETQYF
clone_size: large; j_call: TRBJ1-1; d_call: -; v_call: TRBV4-3; cdr3_nt: TGCGCCAGCAGCCAAGACCCGGGAAGCACTGAAGCTTTCTTT; cdr3_aa: CASSQDPGSTEAFF
clone_size: many; j_call: TRBJ2-5; d_call: -; v_call: TRBV5-1; cdr3_nt: TGCGCCAGCAGCCCACTTGGCTCCAGGGTTGAGACCCAGTACTTC; cdr3_aa: CASSPLGSRVETQYF
clone_size: medium-sized; j_call: TRBJ1-5; d_call: -; v_call: TRBV20-1; cdr3_nt: TGCAGTGCTCCTGACGGAGGGAGCAATCAGCCCCAGCATTTT; cdr3_aa: CSAPDGGSNQPQHF
clone_size: many; j_call: TRBJ1-5; d_call: -; v_call: TRBV4-3; cdr3_nt: TGCGCCAGCAGCCAAGAAACCTATCAGCCCCAGCATTTT; cdr3_aa: CASSQETYQPQHF
clone_size: many; j_call: TRBJ2-7; d_call: TRBD1; v_call: TRBV6-2/TRBV6-3; cdr3_nt: TGTGCCAGCAGACCCACAGGGGGCGGCTACGAGCAGTACTTC; cdr3_aa: CASRPTGGGYEQYF
clone_size: medium-sized; j_call: TRBJ2-5; d_call: TRBD2; v_call: TRBV7-9; cdr3_nt: TGTGCCAGCAGCTTGAGCCACCGACTAGCGGGGCAAGAGACCCAGTACTTC; cdr3_aa: CASSLSHRLAGQETQYF
clone_size: many; j_call: TRBJ2-4; d_call: -; v_call: TRBV7-2; cdr3_nt: TGTGCCAGCAGCTTTGGATCGGGTGAAAACATTCAGTACTTC; cdr3_aa: CASSFGSGENIQYF
clone_size: medium-sized; j_call: TRBJ1-6; d_call: TRBD1; v_call: TRBV18; cdr3_nt: TGTGCCAGCTCACTCACAGAACAGGGGCTTTTTAATTCACCCCTCCACTTT; cdr3_aa: CASSLTEQGLFNSPLHF
clone_size: medium-sized; j_call: TRBJ2-3; d_call: TRBD2; v_call: TRBV20-1; cdr3_nt: TGCAGTGCCAAAACGATTAGCGGGGGCTCTAGCACAGATACGCAGTATTTT; cdr3_aa: CSAKTISGGSSTDTQYF
clone_size: -; j_call: TRBJ2-7; d_call: -; v_call: TRBV6-5; cdr3_nt: TGTGCCAGCAATCGGGCGGGCGGCTCCTACGAGCAGTACTTC; cdr3_aa: CASNRAGGSYEQYF
clone_size: medium-sized; j_call: TRBJ2-7; d_call: -; v_call: TRBV28; cdr3_nt: TGTGCCAGCAGTTTACGGGGGCGAGGGTCCTACGAGCAGTACTTC; cdr3_aa: CASSLRGRGSYEQYF
clone_size: medium-sized; j_call: TRBJ2-5; d_call: TRBD2; v_call: TRBV29-1; cdr3_nt: TGCAGCGTTGTTGAGGAGACTAGCGGTACCCAAGAGACCCAGTACTTC; cdr3_aa: CSVVEETSGTQETQYF
clone_size: medium-sized; j_call: TRBJ2-7; d_call: -; v_call: TRBV28; cdr3_nt: TGTGCCAGCAGTTTATCTGGGGCCTCCTACGAGCAGTACTTC; cdr3_aa: CASSLSGASYEQYF
clone_size: many; j_call: TRBJ2-5; d_call: TRBD2; v_call: TRBV7-2; cdr3_nt: TGTGCCAGCAGCTTTAGCGGGGGGAACGGAGAGACCCAGTACTTC; cdr3_aa: CASSFSGGNGETQYF
clone_size: -; j_call: TRBJ2-7; d_call: -; v_call: TRBV12-3/TRBV12-4; cdr3_nt: TGTGCCAGCAGTACAGACTGGAGACCAACCTACGAGCAGTACTTC; cdr3_aa: CASSTDWRPTYEQYF
clone_size: -; j_call: TRBJ2-1; d_call: -; v_call: TRBV30; cdr3_nt: TGTGCCTTAAGCACCGGGGCCGGAAGGAATGAGCAGTTCTTC; cdr3_aa: CALSTGAGRNEQFF
clone_size: many; j_call: TRBJ2-3; d_call: TRBD2; v_call: TRBV6-5; cdr3_nt: TGTGCCAGCAGTTACTCAGGGGACTACACAGATACGCAGTATTTT; cdr3_aa: CASSYSGDYTDTQYF
clone_size: -; j_call: TRBJ2-7; d_call: TRBD1; v_call: TRBV27; cdr3_nt: TGTGCCAGCAGTTTATCATACAGGGGGCCCGAGCAGTACTTC; cdr3_aa: CASSLSYRGPEQYF
clone_size: medium-sized; j_call: TRBJ1-1; d_call: -; v_call: TRBV12-3/TRBV12-4; cdr3_nt: TGTGCCAGCAGGTTCAGGGCGGGCTCTGAAGCTTTCTTT; cdr3_aa: CASRFRAGSEAFF
clone_size: -; j_call: TRBJ2-5; d_call: TRBD2; v_call: TRBV28; cdr3_nt: TGTGCCAGCAGGTCGGGGGGGCAAGAGACCCAGTACTTC; cdr3_aa: CASRSGGQETQYF
clone_size: few; j_call: TRBJ1-5; d_call: TRBD1; v_call: TRBV18; cdr3_nt: TGTGCCAGCGCGGACAGGGGCAATCAGCCCCAGCATTTT; cdr3_aa: CASADRGNQPQHF
clone_size: once; j_call: TRBJ1-5; d_call: -; v_call: TRBV20-1; cdr3_nt: TGCAGTGCTAGAGATTTCGACAGACCTAATCAGCCCCAGCATTTT; cdr3_aa: CSARDFDRPNQPQHF
clone_size: -; j_call: TRBJ1-1; d_call: -; v_call: TRBV5-1; cdr3_nt: TGCGCCAGCAGCTTACAGGGTCCCACTGAAGCTTTCTTT; cdr3_aa: CASSLQGPTEAFF